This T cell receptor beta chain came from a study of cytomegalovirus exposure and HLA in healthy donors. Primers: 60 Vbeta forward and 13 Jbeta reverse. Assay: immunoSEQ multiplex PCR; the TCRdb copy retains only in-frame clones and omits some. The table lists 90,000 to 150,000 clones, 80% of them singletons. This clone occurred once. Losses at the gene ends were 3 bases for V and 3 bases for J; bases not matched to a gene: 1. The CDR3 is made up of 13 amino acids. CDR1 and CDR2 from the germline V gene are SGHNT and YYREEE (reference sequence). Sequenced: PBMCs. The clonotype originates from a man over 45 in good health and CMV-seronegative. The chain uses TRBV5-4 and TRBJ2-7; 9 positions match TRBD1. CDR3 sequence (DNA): TGTGCCAGCAGCTGGGGACAGGGCTACGAGCAGTACTTC. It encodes CASSWGQGYEQYF.